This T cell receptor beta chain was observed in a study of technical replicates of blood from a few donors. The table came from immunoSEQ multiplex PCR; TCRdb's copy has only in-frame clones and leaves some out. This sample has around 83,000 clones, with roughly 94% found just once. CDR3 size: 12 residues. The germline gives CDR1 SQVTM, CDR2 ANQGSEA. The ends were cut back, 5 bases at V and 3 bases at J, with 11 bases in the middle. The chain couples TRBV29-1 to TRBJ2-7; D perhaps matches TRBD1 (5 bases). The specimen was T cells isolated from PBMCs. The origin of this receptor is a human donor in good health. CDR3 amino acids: CSVFDSLYEQYF. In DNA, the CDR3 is TGCAGCGTTTTTGACAGCCTCTACGAGCAGTACTTC.